The TCR beta chain under discussion was sequenced for a study of blood T cells in healthy people across ages. The study's findings and limits: When set beside aged donors, long-lived donors presented more naive CD4+ cells and higher diversity.

It was with a sample-barcoded 5' primer and a J-beta primer mix that a second PCR of about 6 to 12 cycles was run. TCRdb used MiXCR to reprocess the 5' RACE reads, holding one entry per CDR3 protein. The top ten hold about 20% of the sample, which has 920,000 or so distinct CDR3 sequences, more than 35% seen once. CDR1 is DFQATT and CDR2 is SNEGSKA in the germline V gene (reference sequence). CDR3 length equals 13 residues. With 3 bases removed from V and 10 bases from J, the gap between germline ends came to 16 bases. Concerning this clonotype: Its antigen is unidentified.

The sequencing input was blood. This sequence originates from a woman aged 55-70 years in good health. The genes are TRBV20-1 and TRBJ2-1, with unresolved D. The CDR3 region is CSARPGGIGEQFF. Written as DNA, the CDR3 is TGCAGTGCTAGGCCCGGCGGTATAGGGGAGCAGTTCTTC.